These 20 T cell receptor beta chains were sequenced from one sample in a study of blood T cells in healthy people across ages. With a J-beta primer mix and a sample-barcoded 5' primer, a second PCR ran about 7 to 12 cycles. MiXCR, applied by TCRdb to the 5' RACE reads, yields one record per CDR3 protein. The sample includes about 2 million distinct CDR3 sequences, approximately 50% of them seen just once. Sequences were obtained from blood. All receptors derive from a middle-aged woman in good health.

This clonotype turned up a few times. The V and J genes are TRBV28 and TRBJ2-5, with D perhaps assigned TRBD1 or TRBD2 (5 bases each). TRBJ2-7 matches the DNA end more closely, so the J call is doubtful. CDR3 length equals 15 residues. CDR1 and CDR2 (germline): MDHEN, SYDVKM. The DNA of the CDR3 is TGTGCCAGCAGTTTATTGGGGACGGGTATTGGCGAGCAGTACTTC. Translating it yields CASSLLGTGIGEQYF.

This clonotype was seen more than once but under ten times. This sequence joins TRBV3-1 and TRBJ2-7; D gene uncertain. Germline CDR1 is LGHDT and CDR2 is YNNKEL (reference sequence). The V and J ends lost 2 bases and 3 bases respectively, with 11 bases between them. The CDR3 totals 14 residues. The CDR3 sequence: CASSQHPGRYEQYF. CDR3 nucleotide sequence: TGTGCCAGCAGCCAACATCCCGGGCGCTACGAGCAGTACTTC.

Only a few counts were recorded for this clonotype. V usage is TRBV3-1 and J usage is TRBJ2-1; a weak D match, TRBD1 (6 bases). The germline CDR1 and CDR2 sequences are LGHDT and YNNKEL (reference sequence). V dropped 7 bases and J dropped 2 bases, with 18 bases sitting between them. The CDR3 has 16 amino acids. The CDR3 is CASTEGRQGPYNEQFF. Here the CDR3 DNA reads TGTGCCAGCACCGAAGGGCGTCAGGGGCCCTACAATGAGCAGTTCTTC.

This clonotype was counted only a few times. This rearrangement joins TRBV6-5 to TRBJ2-7; D is undetermined. CDR3 size: 15 residues. V lost 0 bases and J 3 bases, leaving 12 bases between the germline ends. Germline-derived CDR1 and CDR2 are MNHEY and SVGAGI. CDR3 sequence (DNA): TGTGCCAGCAGTTACTCTGTTCAGGAAAACTACGAGCAGTACTTC. It codes for CASSYSVQENYEQYF.

This rearrangement joins TRBV24-1 to TRBJ1-4; 11 bases align to TRBD1. CDR1 is KGHDR and CDR2 is SFDVKD in the germline V gene. The CDR3 runs 15 residues. Unmatched junction bases numbered 2, after V lost 2 bases and J lost 7 bases. As DNA, the CDR3 is TGTGCCACCAGTGATTCCGGGACAGGGGGTGAAAAACTGTTTTTT. As protein: CATSDSGTGGEKLFF.

V is TRBV6-2 or TRBV6-3 and J is TRBJ2-3, with a tentative D call TRBD2 (6 bases). The V gene's germline CDR1 is MNHEY and CDR2 SVGEGT. Between the trimmed V and J ends, which lost 7 bases and 3 bases, there was a span of 11 bases. The CDR3 length is 13 residues. This CDR3 is CASTGGWTDTQYF. As DNA, the CDR3 is TGTGCCAGCACCGGAGGGTGGACAGATACGCAGTATTTT.

This chain links TRBV25-1 with TRBJ1-3; perhaps TRBD1 as D (6 bases). CDR1 is MGHDK and CDR2 is SYGVNS in the germline V gene. Trimming shortened V by 3 bases and J by 0 bases, and 9 bases separated the two germline ends. CDR3 length: 15 residues. CDR3 protein: CASSDTGRSGNTIYF. CDR3 sequence (DNA): TGTGCCAGCAGTGATACAGGGCGCTCTGGAAACACCATATATTTT. The full variable domain, rest sourced from reference TRBV25-1 and TRBJ1-3, is EADIYQTPRYLVIGTGKKITLECSQTMGHDKMYWYQQDPGMELHLIHYSYGVNSTEKGDLSSESTVSRIRTEHFPLTLESARPSHTSQYLCASSDTGRSGNTIYFGEGSWLTVV.

The chain carries TRBV4-1 and TRBJ2-1; 7 bases agree with TRBD2. Germline loops: CDR1 MGHRA, CDR2 YSYEKL. The length of the CDR3 is 16 residues. The J segment lost 0 bases and the V segment lost 1 base, leaving 3 bases of the junction unmatched. CDR3 loop: CASSQGGGHSYNEQFF. CDR3 nucleotides: TGCGCCAGCAGCCAAGGCGGGGGTCACTCCTACAATGAGCAGTTCTTC.

This clonotype appeared once. The J gene is TRBJ2-7, the V gene TRBV6-1; D is perhaps TRBD1 (6 bases). V shed 7 bases and J shed 0 bases, with 25 bases lying between them. The CDR3 extends over 18 amino acids. CDR1 and CDR2 from the germline V gene are MNHNS and SASEGT. DNA of the CDR3: TGTGCCAGCACCCCATGTCTTCTCAGGGGCCTGAGCTCCTACGAGCAGTACTTC. It is translated as CASTPCLLRGLSSYEQYF.

This clonotype appeared a few times. The chain has TRBV7-9 and TRBJ2-7, with TRBD2 identical over 14 bases. CDR3 length equals 16 residues. Germline CDR1 is SEHNR and CDR2 is FQNEAQ (reference sequence). V lost 6 bases to trimming and J lost 4 bases; unmatched junction nucleotides: 8. The CDR3 sequence: CASRKAGLAGGYEQYF. CDR3 nucleotides: TGTGCCAGCAGAAAGGCCGGACTAGCGGGGGGTTACGAGCAGTACTTC. Combining the CDR3 with reference TRBV7-9 and TRBJ2-7 gives the whole variable domain DTGVSQNPRHKITKRGQNVTFRCDPISEHNRLYWYRQTLGQGPEFLTYFQNEAQLEKSRLLSDRFSAERPKGSFSTLEIQRTEQGDSAMYLCASRKAGLAGGYEQYFGPGTRLTVT.

The chain joins TRBV29-1 to TRBJ1-2; D perhaps matches TRBD1 (6 bases). V lost 3 bases and J lost 4, with 18 bases in between. This CDR3 has 15 amino acids. The V gene's germline CDR1 is SQVTM and CDR2 ANQGSEA. CDR3 DNA: TGCAGCGTTGAGAGGGGACACGACCTAGGCTATGGCTACACCTTC. This translates into CSVERGHDLGYGYTF.

Only one count was recorded for this clonotype. The chain links TRBV20-1 to TRBJ1-2; no clear D gene. Trimming left V 3 bases short and J 2 bases short, with 7 bases between. Per germline, CDR1 DFQATT and CDR2 SNEGSKA (reference sequence). CDR3 length equals 12 residues. In DNA form, the CDR3 reads TGCAGTGCTAGTTCCCCAAACTATGGCTACACCTTC. Encoded protein: CSASSPNYGYTF.

The table lists this clonotype with a few counts. The gene calls are TRBV20-1 and TRBJ2-5; no definite D call. CDR3 size: 12 residues. V was cut by 3 bases and J by 0 bases, with 5 bases left in between. The V gene's germline CDR1 is DFQATT and CDR2 SNEGSKA (reference sequence). Here the CDR3 reads CSASMNQETQYF. The CDR3 DNA follows: TGCAGTGCTAGTATGAACCAAGAGACCCAGTACTTC.

The chain uses TRBV7-2 and TRBJ1-1; TRBD1 matches 7 bases. Germline V gives CDR1 SGHTA, CDR2 FQGNSA. Trimming cost V 5 bases and J 4 bases; bases outside gene matches: 4. There are 13 residues in the CDR3. CDR3 sequence reads: CASSQNRGTEAFF. CDR3 bases: TGTGCCAGCAGCCAAAACAGGGGCACTGAAGCTTTCTTT.

The chain uses TRBV20-1 and TRBJ2-6; the match to TRBD1 covers 7 bases. The CDR3 is 17 residues long. After removal of 3 bases from V and 0 bases from J, the junction contained 8 bases not matched to a gene. Per germline, CDR1 DFQATT and CDR2 SNEGSKA (reference sequence). Here the CDR3 DNA reads TGCAGTGCTAGGCCCCTAACAGGGGCCTCTGGGGCCAACGTCCTGACTTTC. Translation gives CSARPLTGASGANVLTF.

The CDR3, as DNA: TGCAGTGCGAAGGCTAGCGGGCCCCAGGAGCAGTTCTTC. This translates into CSAKASGPQEQFF. The chain couples TRBV20-1 to TRBJ2-1; TRBD2 matches at 8 bases. CDR1 and CDR2 (germline): DFQATT, SNEGSKA (reference sequence). The CDR3 sequence is 13 residues long. V lost 6 bases and J lost 10; bases outside the gene matches: 11.

The sample holds a few counts of this clonotype. The chain carries TRBV12-3 or TRBV12-4 and TRBJ2-7; TRBD2 matches at 9 bases. The J call may be wrong; the DNA end is better matched by TRBJ2-5. There are 16 residues in the CDR3. CDR3 loop: CASSPGTSRGPETQYF. The CDR3 DNA follows: TGTGCCAGCAGTCCAGGGACTAGCCGTGGTCCAGAGACCCAGTACTTC.

This chain uses TRBV29-1 with TRBJ1-2; tentative D call: TRBD1 (6 bases). With 2 bases removed from V and 4 bases from J, the gap between germline ends came to 11 bases. CDR3 length: 13 residues. CDR1 is SQVTM and CDR2 is ANQGSEA in the germline V gene. The CDR3 sequence is CSVETGQSYGYTF. The CDR3 coding sequence is TGCAGCGTTGAAACTGGACAGAGCTATGGCTACACCTTC.

The rearrangement links TRBV5-6 to TRBJ2-7; D not certain. The germline V gene has CDR1 SGHDT and CDR2 YYEEEE. V was trimmed by 3 bases and J by 3 bases, leaving 10 bases between them. The CDR3 loop spans 13 amino acids. The CDR3 nucleotides are TGTGCCAGCAGCTCTGGGTCACTCTACGAGCAGTACTTC. The encoded protein is CASSSGSLYEQYF.

This clonotype occurred a few times. The gene calls are TRBV2 and TRBJ1-2, with D unresolved. This CDR3 is built from 13 residues. Germline V gene data show CDR1 as SNHLY and CDR2 as FYNNEI. V was clipped by 3 bases and J by 6 bases, with 11 bases between them. Written as DNA, the CDR3 is TGTGCCAGCAGTGATGATCCCTTCAATGGCTACACCTTC. This translates into CASSDDPFNGYTF.